This is a list of T cell receptor beta chains from one sample in a study of blood T cell repertoires in COVID-19. The method was immunoSEQ multiplex PCR; TCRdb's version includes in-frame clones alone and lacks a portion of them. The sample lists around 23,000 clones, about 89% occurring once. Sequencing was performed on peripheral blood. These TCRs come from a man between 50 and 59 years old with active COVID-19. Both conserved end residues are part of each CDR3. Each record gives: D gene, V gene, J gene, clone size, CDR3 protein, CDR3 DNA. The D gene is left open where the match is weak. Clone size is stated in some rows and not others, as once, few, many or a class when expanded.

TRBD1,TRBV18,TRBJ1-6,.,CASSPGQELGSPLHF,TGTGCCAGCTCCCCGGGACAGGAGTTGGGTTCACCCCTCCACTTT
.,TRBV6-5,TRBJ2-2,.,CASQTTGSGELFF,TGTGCCTCTCAGACGACGGGGTCCGGGGAGCTGTTTTTT
.,TRBV5-1,TRBJ1-2,.,CASSWGGGGYTF,TGCGCCAGCAGTTGGGGGGGCGGTGGCTACACCTTC
TRBD1,TRBV6-6,TRBJ1-1,.,CASSPQDRESFF,TGTGCCAGCAGCCCCCAGGACAGGGAGTCTTTCTTT
TRBD2,TRBV6-2/TRBV6-3,TRBJ2-3,.,CASSYGIAGGLDTQYF,TGTGCCAGCAGTTACGGAATAGCGGGAGGGCTGGATACGCAGTATTTT
TRBD2,TRBV7-3,TRBJ2-3,.,CASSTLAGSTQYF,TGTGCCAGCAGCACTTTAGCGGGGTCTACGCAGTATTTT
TRBD1,TRBV28,TRBJ1-2,.,CASRQTGPKGGYTF,TGTGCCAGTCGTCAGACAGGGCCCAAGGGTGGCTACACCTTC
.,TRBV24-1,TRBJ2-7,.,CASRKGGKVEQYF,TGTGCCTCCAGAAAGGGAGGTAAGGTCGAGCAGTACTTC
TRBD2,TRBV6-2/TRBV6-3,TRBJ2-2,.,CASSYGLAGKTGELFF,TGTGCCAGCAGTTACGGGCTAGCGGGAAAGACCGGGGAGCTGTTTTTT
.,TRBV5-4,TRBJ2-3,.,CASSFSPATTDTQYF,TGTGCCAGCAGCTTCTCTCCAGCGACCACAGATACGCAGTATTTT
TRBD1,TRBV5-1,TRBJ1-1,.,CASSRDRGTEAFF,TGCGCCAGCTCAAGAGACAGGGGCACTGAAGCTTTCTTT
TRBD2,TRBV4-3,TRBJ2-1,.,CASSQVLAGENEQFF,TGCGCCAGCAGCCAAGTATTAGCGGGAGAAAATGAGCAGTTCTTC
TRBD2,TRBV7-9,TRBJ2-3,.,CASSSGLAGGVDTQYF,TGTGCCAGCAGCTCCGGACTAGCGGGAGGGGTAGATACGCAGTATTTT
.,TRBV24-1,TRBJ2-1,few,CATSDQGQFNEQFF,TGTGCCACCAGTGACCAGGGCCAGTTCAATGAGCAGTTCTTC
.,TRBV27,TRBJ2-6,.,CASSLTRGSGANVLTF,TGTGCCAGCAGTTTGACCAGGGGAAGCGGGGCCAACGTCCTGACTTTC
.,TRBV7-9,TRBJ1-4,.,CASSLGQVNEKLFF,TGTGCCAGCAGCTTAGGACAGGTTAATGAAAAACTGTTTTTT
TRBD1,TRBV7-9,TRBJ1-1,few,CASSQRDRGQNTEAFF,TGTGCCAGCAGCCAGAGGGACAGGGGCCAGAACACTGAAGCTTTCTTT
.,TRBV20-1,TRBJ2-7,.,CSASLWEASYEQYF,TGCAGTGCTAGTTTGTGGGAGGCCTCCTACGAGCAGTACTTC
.,TRBV28,TRBJ2-5,.,CASSSEYRETQYF,TGTGCCAGCAGTTCCGAGTATCGGGAGACCCAGTACTTC
.,TRBV7-2,TRBJ2-2,.,CASSLKRGGPTRGELFF,TGTGCCAGCAGCTTAAAAAGGGGCGGACCAACTCGTGGGGAGCTGTTTTTT
.,TRBV2,TRBJ1-5,.,CASSREDSNQPQHF,TGTGCCAGCAGTCGGGAGGATAGCAATCAGCCCCAGCATTTT
.,TRBV9,TRBJ1-5,.,CASSVGMGDNQPQHF,TGTGCCAGCAGCGTAGGGATGGGAGACAATCAGCCCCAGCATTTT
.,TRBV30,TRBJ2-7,.,CAWRYTGISYEQYF,TGTGCCTGGAGGTACACAGGGATCTCCTACGAGCAGTACTTC
TRBD2,TRBV2,TRBJ2-4,few,CASSVLAVAKNIQYF,TGTGCCAGCAGTGTACTAGCGGTAGCCAAAAACATTCAGTACTTC